This T cell receptor beta chain was retrieved from a study of blood T cell repertoires in COVID-19. Turning to the study itself: The United States, Italy and Spain were the sources of the acute and convalescent COVID-19 samples. T cells, B-cell-depleted T cells, or PBMCs provided the cDNA or gDNA that served as material.

As handled by the study authors: Estimates of nucleated cell counts were drawn from the amplification of reference gene primers. Clones were sequenced by immunoSEQ multiplex PCR, and TCRdb holds only the in-frame ones, with some missing. Clone size and the V and J calls come from that table; the DNA yielded D and trimming. Of around 200,000 clones in the sample, 75% to 90% were seen once. Trimming removed 9 bases from V and 3 bases from J; junction bases left unmatched: 7. The CDR3 extends over 15 amino acids. CDR1 and CDR2 (germline): LNHDA, SQIVND (reference sequence). The chain links TRBV19 to TRBJ2-1; 11 bases map to TRBD2. The source is a man aged 25-45 years with acute or convalescent COVID-19. The sequenced sample consisted of peripheral blood. Here the CDR3 reads CASTTSGGFYNEQFF. For the CDR3, the DNA is TGTGCCAGCACAACTAGCGGGGGCTTCTACAATGAGCAGTTCTTC.